Shown below are 15 T cell receptor beta chains from a single sample sequenced in a study of blood T cell repertoires in COVID-19. Repertoires were generated with immunoSEQ multiplex PCR, while TCRdb's copy carries only in-frame clones and drops some. There are a few hundred thousand clones in the sample; approximately 86% occur only once, and over 2% lies in the top ten. The material sequenced was peripheral blood. All receptors derive from a woman aged 45-59 years who had recovered from COVID-19.

J is TRBJ1-2 and V is TRBV10-3; D remains ambiguous. Trimming left V 10 bases short and J 2 bases short, with 11 bases between. The CDR3 spans 12 residues. Per germline, CDR1 ENHRY and CDR2 SYGVKD. This chain's CDR3 is CATQPANYGYTF. The CDR3 DNA reads as TGTGCCACACAGCCCGCGAACTATGGCTACACCTTC.

The rearrangement joins TRBV28 to TRBJ1-2; no definite D call. The V end lost 3 bases, the J end lost 8 bases, and 16 bases lay between the germline ends. Germline V gives CDR1 MDHEN, CDR2 SYDVKM. This CDR3 spans 14 amino acids. The CDR3 is CASSFRPGLKGYTF. The CDR3 bases are TGTGCCAGCAGTTTCAGACCAGGCCTAAAGGGCTACACCTTC.

This clone was counted a few times. V usage is TRBV10-3 and J usage is TRBJ1-1, with D possibly matching TRBD1 (6 bases). The ends were cut back, 9 bases at V and 1 base at J, with 12 bases in the middle. Germline assignment: CDR1 ENHRY and CDR2 SYGVKD. The CDR3 loop spans 13 amino acids. CDR3 region: CAIASRGNTEAFF. Here the CDR3 DNA reads TGTGCCATAGCTTCCAGGGGGAACACTGAAGCTTTCTTT.

V is TRBV11-2 and J is TRBJ2-7; TRBD1 aligns across 7 bases. V was clipped by 5 bases and J by 0 bases; unmatched bases: 7. Per germline, CDR1 SGHAT and CDR2 FQNNGV. This CDR3 has 15 residues. CDR3 residues: CASSRLRDSSYEQYF. CDR3 in DNA: TGTGCCAGCAGCCGTCTAAGGGACAGCTCCTACGAGCAGTACTTC.

This clone was picked up a small number of times. The chain is built from TRBV3-1 (or the pseudogene TRBV3-2) and TRBJ1-1; 9 bases agree with TRBD1. The CDR3 contains 15 residues. V was clipped by 4 bases and J by 0 bases; unmatched bases: 3. CDR1 and CDR2 from the germline V gene are LGHDT and YNNKEL (reference sequence). As DNA, the CDR3 is TGTGCCAGCAGCCCCGGGACAGGGCTGAACACTGAAGCTTTCTTT. The encoded protein is CASSPGTGLNTEAFF.

The rearrangement joins TRBV5-1 to TRBJ2-7, with TRBD1 matching 7 bases. With 7 bases clipped from V and 0 bases from J, the junction kept 7 bases outside the gene matches. CDR3 length: 14 amino acids. CDR1 SGHRS and CDR2 YFSETQ come from the germline V gene. The CDR3 sequence: CASSSRTGSYEQYF. In DNA, the CDR3 is TGCGCCAGCTCATCCCGGACAGGCTCCTACGAGCAGTACTTC.

The CDR3 nucleotides are TGTGCCAGCAGCTTAAAAGTGGCAGGGGGTTCCGGCTACACCTTC. Translation gives CASSLKVAGGSGYTF. J is TRBJ1-2 and V is TRBV7-2; 7 bases match TRBD1. V dropped 2 bases and J dropped 8; count of bases not matched to a gene: 11. CDR1 SGHTA and CDR2 FQGNSA come from the germline V gene. There are 15 residues in the CDR3.

This clone came up a few times. The V gene is TRBV4-3, the J gene TRBJ2-3; 11 bases match TRBD2. CDR3 size: 17 residues. Germline V gene data show CDR1 as LGHNA and CDR2 as YSLEER. J gave up 8 bases and V 0 bases, and 10 bases lay outside the gene matches. The CDR3 nucleotides read TGCGCCAGCAGCCAAGATGTTATAGCGGGAGGGCGGAGTACGCAGTATTTT. Its translation is CASSQDVIAGGRSTQYF.

This chain joins TRBV20-1 and TRBJ1-1; D call uncertain. Germline CDR1 is DFQATT and CDR2 is SNEGSKA (reference sequence). The CDR3 sequence is 13 residues long. V lost 3 bases to trimming and J lost 0 bases, with 8 bases between them. The CDR3 reads CSASRRVNTEAFF. The DNA for the CDR3 is TGCAGTGCTAGTCGAAGAGTGAACACTGAAGCTTTCTTT.

A word on this clone: Additional DNA sequences in this sample encode the identical CDR3. The rearrangement joins TRBV28 to TRBJ1-2; D is perhaps TRBD1 (5 bases). Germline lookup yields CDR1 MDHEN and CDR2 SYDVKM. The ends were cut back, 4 bases at V and 4 bases at J, with 7 bases in the middle. This CDR3 region has 12 residues. The DNA for the CDR3 is TGTGCCAGCAGTTCGCAGGGCTATGGCTACACCTTC. Protein: CASSSQGYGYTF.

In DNA form, the CDR3 reads TGCGCCAGCAGCCAATACGGACTAGCGGGGGGGCCAAGCTCCTACAATGAGCAGTTCTTC. Amino acids: CASSQYGLAGGPSSYNEQFF. The chain links TRBV4-3 to TRBJ2-1, with 15 nucleotides matching TRBD2. The CDR3 is 20 amino acids. After removal of 2 bases from V and 0 bases from J, the junction contained 8 bases not matched to a gene. Germline V gene lookup returns CDR1 LGHNA and CDR2 YSLEER.

The CDR3 DNA reads TGTGCCAGTAGTTCCGGGGACAGGGGTTTGACTGTCGCTGAAGCTTTCTTT. Amino acids: CASSSGDRGLTVAEAFF. This chain uses TRBV19 with TRBJ1-1, with 10 bases aligning to TRBD1. The CDR3 covers 17 residues. Germline V lookup: CDR1 LNHDA, CDR2 SQIVND (reference sequence). Trimming at V came to 5 bases and at J to 6 bases, leaving 15 bases not matched to a gene. Drawing the rest from reference TRBV19 and TRBJ1-1, the complete variable domain is DGGITQSPKYLFRKEGQNVTLSCEQNLNHDAMYWYRQDPGQGLRLIYYSQIVNDFQKGDIAEGYSVSREKKESFPLTVTSAQKNPTAFYLCASSSGDRGLTVAEAFFGQGTRLTVV.

The chain joins TRBV5-6 to TRBJ2-3; 15 nucleotides align to TRBD2. The CDR3 runs to 16 residues. The V gene's germline CDR1 is SGHDT and CDR2 YYEEEE. After removal of 4 bases from V and 9 bases from J, the junction contained 9 bases not matched to a gene. CDR3 nucleotide sequence: TGTGCCAGCAGCCTGGGACTAGCGGGGGGTCTAGCCACGCAGTATTTT. Protein product: CASSLGLAGGLATQYF.

This chain links TRBV11-2 with TRBJ2-5; TRBD1 is a possible D gene (6 bases). Trimming stripped 2 bases from V and 5 bases from J, with 24 bases between. CDR3 length: 18 residues. CDR1 SGHAT and CDR2 FQNNGV come from the germline V gene. The CDR3 DNA reads as TGTGCCAGCAGCTTACATCGTCCTACAGGGCCTTTAGGGGAGACCCAGTACTTC. This encodes CASSLHRPTGPLGETQYF.

The chain has TRBV6-5 and TRBJ1-1, with D possibly matching TRBD1 (5 bases). Germline V gene data show CDR1 as MNHEY and CDR2 as SVGAGI. Between the trimmed V and J ends, which lost 7 bases and 4 bases, there was a span of 16 bases. This CDR3 is 14 amino acids long. The CDR3: CASNPPGGSTEAFF. The DNA of the CDR3 is TGTGCCAGCAATCCGCCTGGGGGGAGCACTGAAGCTTTCTTT.